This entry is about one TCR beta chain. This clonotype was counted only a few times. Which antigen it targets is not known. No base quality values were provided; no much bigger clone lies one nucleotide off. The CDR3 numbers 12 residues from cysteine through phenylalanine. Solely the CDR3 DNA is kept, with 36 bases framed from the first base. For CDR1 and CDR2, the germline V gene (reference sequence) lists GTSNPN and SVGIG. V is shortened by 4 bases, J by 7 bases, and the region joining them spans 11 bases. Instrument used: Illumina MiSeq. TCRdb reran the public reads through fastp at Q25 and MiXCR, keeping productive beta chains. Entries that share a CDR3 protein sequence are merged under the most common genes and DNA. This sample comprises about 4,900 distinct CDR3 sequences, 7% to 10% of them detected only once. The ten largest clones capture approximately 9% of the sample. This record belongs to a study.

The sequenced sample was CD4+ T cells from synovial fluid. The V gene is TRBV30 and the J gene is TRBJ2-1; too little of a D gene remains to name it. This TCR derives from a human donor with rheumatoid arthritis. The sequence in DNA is TGTGCCTGGAATCTCGTGGGGAATGAGCAGTTCTTC. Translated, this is CAWNLVGNEQFF. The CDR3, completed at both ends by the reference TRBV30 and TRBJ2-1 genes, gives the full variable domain SQTIHQWPATLVQPVGSPLSLECTVEGTSNPNLYWYRQAAGRGLQLLFYSVGIGQISSEVPQNLSASRPQDRQFILSSKKLLLSDSGFYLCAWNLVGNEQFFGPGTRLTVL.